This TCR beta chain was found in a study of shared clonotypes between healthy human individuals. Produced via immunoSEQ multiplex PCR; TCRdb's table is partial and in-frame only. The repertoire consists of approximately 500,000 clones, with about 79% occurring once and the leading ten covering under 15%. The sample holds a few counts of this clone. Adult donors, all healthy and HIV-negative, had no recent acute infections or vaccinations. Unsorted samples relied on about 86 million PBMCs, which served as the source of genomic DNA. Germline CDR1 and CDR2: MDHEN and SYDVKM. The CDR3 is made up of 13 amino acids.

The sequencing sample was made of PBMCs. This receptor was obtained from a woman in her thirties or forties in good health. Some clones in this sample may be carry-over from other donors' samples. The chain links TRBV28 to TRBJ2-2, with D hard to call. Here the CDR3 reads CATGQENTGELFF. Written as DNA, the CDR3 is TGTGCTACCGGGCAGGAGAACACCGGGGAGCTGTTTTTT.